Given below is one TCR beta chain in context. Its antigen is as yet unknown. This record comes from a study of OX40 agonist ivuxolimab in advanced cancers. Whole-study results and caveats: More expanded clones were seen, on average, in CD8+ T cells than in CD4+. Partly responding patients at 0.1-3.0 mg/kg showed some of the smallest clonal expansion.

CDR1 and CDR2 (germline): SGHTA, FQGTGA. V was pared by 2 bases and J by 0 bases, with 9 bases between. The CDR3 covers 15 residues. The method was immunoSEQ multiplex PCR; TCRdb's version includes in-frame clones alone and lacks a portion of them. The data contain 20,000 to 25,000 clones, roughly four fifths of them singletons. The clonotype originates from an adult with an advanced solid tumor such as melanoma, head and neck, liver or kidney cancer. The sequenced sample was CD4+ or CD8+ T cells sorted from blood, obtained in a trial of the OX40 agonist ivuxolimab. The chain joins TRBV7-3 to TRBJ2-3; TRBD2 is a possible D gene (6 bases). The CDR3 DNA reads as TGTGCCAGCAGCTTATCGGCGGGGAGCACAGATACGCAGTATTTT. Encoded protein: CASSLSAGSTDTQYF.